The rows below give T cell receptor beta chains drawn from one sample of a study of human T cells and chemical hapten exposure. Using its own MiXCR run on the RACE reads, TCRdb lists one record per CDR3 protein. The repertoire holds 250,000 or so distinct CDR3 sequences, with 7.5% to 9% as singletons. This specimen was whole blood, taken in connection with sensitization to the hapten diphenylcyclopropenone (DPC). The receptors here all came from a woman aged 40 to 50 with alopecia areata. Some clones in this sample may be carry-over from other donors' samples. The CDR3 runs from the conserved cysteine through the conserved F or W. A D gene is named only where the DNA matches it firmly.

>-|TRBV27|TRBJ2-1
CASSLSRAVHEQFF
>-|TRBV28|TRBJ2-7
CASSLLPREQYF
>-|TRBV6-5|TRBJ2-3
CASSYSGDPSSTQYF
>-|TRBV7-6|TRBJ2-7
CASRGAATYEQYF
>TRBD2|TRBV7-9|TRBJ2-1
CASRGRGRPGNEQFF
>-|TRBV28|TRBJ2-7
CASSFWPLSYEQYF
>-|TRBV7-9|TRBJ1-5
CASSRDGYQPQHF
>-|TRBV3-2|TRBJ2-5
CASSQSVREETQYF
>TRBD1|TRBV4-1|TRBJ1-4
CASSQNRGGTNEKLFF
>TRBD2|TRBV6-6|TRBJ2-7
CASSYGGREHEQYF
>-|TRBV2|TRBJ2-5
CASSDRAGRGETQYF
>-|TRBV28|TRBJ2-2
CASWGTGELFF
>-|TRBV18|TRBJ1-5
CASSPKGRPDQPQHF
>-|TRBV29-1|TRBJ2-1
CSVERVSPYEQFF
>TRBD2|TRBV7-2|TRBJ2-5
CASSLKGPQAGGPETQYF
>-|TRBV27|TRBJ2-7
CASSTTGLRPYEQYF
>-|TRBV21-1|TRBJ1-5
CASSKGDRVDPNQPQHF
>TRBD1|TRBV7-2|TRBJ1-2
CAPTPDPGTALNYGYTF
>TRBD1|TRBV6-2/TRBV6-3|TRBJ1-5
CASSRRTGQQPQHF
>-|TRBV4-2|TRBJ2-1
CASSQVPSEQFF
>-|TRBV4-3|TRBJ1-2
CASSQDRVQGTGYTF
>-|TRBV10-3|TRBJ2-7
CAISRGGFAGVSYEQYF
>-|TRBV28|TRBJ1-5
CASSLLSQGQPQHF
>-|TRBV20-1|TRBJ1-1
CSARGHGPWTEAFF